This T cell receptor (beta chain) was captured by sequencing in a study of T cells in Graves' hyperthyroidism and ophthalmopathy. Amplification yielded TCR beta CDR3 regions, with RNA transcripts as the source. The TCR CDR3 first-round RT-PCR relied on the HTBI primer set. TCRdb itself ran the multiplex PCR reads through MiXCR, one entry per CDR3 protein. The sample includes roughly 420,000 distinct CDR3 sequences, more than 15% of them seen just once. The diagnoses drew upon clinical symptoms, serum thyroxine and TRAb, thyroid ultrasound and orbital computed tomography. This clonotype was detected many times. Trimming at V came to 6 bases and at J to 3 bases, leaving 9 bases not matched to a gene. The CDR3 totals 16 residues. The germline CDR1 and CDR2 sequences are SNHLY and FYNNEI.

The sequence was collected from a woman in her late teens or twenties with Graves' hyperthyroidism. Material for sequencing was blood. The chain employs TRBV2 and TRBJ2-4; 9 positions agree with TRBD1. CDR3 DNA sequence: TGTGCCAGCAGCGCTCGGACAGGGGATGTCAAAAACATTCAGTACTTC. Protein sequence: CASSARTGDVKNIQYF.